The rows below give T cell receptor beta chains drawn from one sample of a study of a mutant IDH1 vaccine in newly diagnosed glioma. Assay: immunoSEQ multiplex PCR; the TCRdb copy retains only in-frame clones and omits some. The sample has about 24,000 clones, more than 85% seen once. Sequencing was performed on PBMCs, taken from a glioma patient treated with radiotherapy, temozolomide or both. The receptors originated from a man aged 30 to 45 with glioma. Both conserved end residues are part of each CDR3. A D gene is named only where the DNA matches it firmly.

V: TRBV7-9; D: NA; J: TRBJ1-6; DNA: TGTGCCAGCAGCTTCTTAGCCTCCAGCCTGAATTCACCCCTCCACTTT; CDR3: CASSFLASSLNSPLHF
V: TRBV29-1; D: TRBD1; J: TRBJ2-7; DNA: TGCAGCGTGGGCCGGGACAGGAACTACGAGCAGTACTTC; CDR3: CSVGRDRNYEQYF
V: TRBV30; D: TRBD2; J: TRBJ2-1; DNA: TGTGCCTGGAGTGCCCGACTAGCGGGAGGGCCCTCGGATGAGCAGTTCTTC; CDR3: CAWSARLAGGPSDEQFF
V: TRBV7-8; D: NA; J: TRBJ1-1; DNA: TGTGCCAGCAGCTTACTCAAGGGAGGTTTAGGAGCTTTCTTT; CDR3: CASSLLKGGLGAFF
V: TRBV10-1; D: NA; J: TRBJ2-1; DNA: TGCGCCAGCAGAACGGGAAGTTTCTACAATGAGCAGTTCTTC; CDR3: CASRTGSFYNEQFF
V: TRBV6-4; D: NA; J: TRBJ1-4; DNA: TGTGCCAGCAGACGGGGCCTAAATGAAAAACTGTTTTTT; CDR3: CASRRGLNEKLFF
V: TRBV28; D: TRBD1; J: TRBJ1-2; DNA: TGTGCCAGCAGTCCTCAACAGCTGACAGGGATCTACACCTTC; CDR3: CASSPQQLTGIYTF
V: TRBV10-2; D: NA; J: TRBJ1-1; DNA: TGCGCCAGCAGGGCGTCGAGGCCGTTGAACACTGAAGCTTTCTTT; CDR3: CASRASRPLNTEAFF
V: TRBV18; D: NA; J: TRBJ1-2; DNA: TGTGCCAGCTCACCAGGTGTACCGCAGACGGGTTATGGCTACACCTTC; CDR3: CASSPGVPQTGYGYTF
V: TRBV4-2; D: NA; J: TRBJ2-7; DNA: TGTGCCAGCAGCACGGACGGCCTGGGCGAGCAGTACTTC; CDR3: CASSTDGLGEQYF
V: TRBV6-1; D: TRBD1; J: TRBJ2-5; DNA: TGTGCCAGCACCACGGACAGGCCAGGGGCCCAGTACTTC; CDR3: CASTTDRPGAQYF
V: TRBV6-5; D: NA; J: TRBJ2-7; DNA: TGTGCCAGCAGTTACGGGCAGATCAACGAGCAGTACTTC; CDR3: CASSYGQINEQYF
V: TRBV2; D: NA; J: TRBJ1-2; DNA: TGTGCCAACCGATACAATACACAGGGACGCTACACCTTC; CDR3: CANRYNTQGRYTF
V: TRBV11-2; D: TRBD2; J: TRBJ2-2; DNA: TGTGCCAGCAAAGGCGTAACTAGCGGGATGGACACCGGGGAGCTGTTTTTT; CDR3: CASKGVTSGMDTGELFF
V: TRBV30; D: NA; J: TRBJ2-7; DNA: TGTGCCTGGAGTGTACGAGAGTACGAGCAGTACTTC; CDR3: CAWSVREYEQYF
V: TRBV27; D: NA; J: TRBJ1-1; DNA: TGTGCCAGCAGTCTTGGGAACACTGAAGCTTTCTTT; CDR3: CASSLGNTEAFF
V: TRBV15; D: NA; J: TRBJ1-3; DNA: TGTGCCACCTCGCGTGATAGAAACACCATATATTTT; CDR3: CATSRDRNTIYF
V: TRBV2; D: NA; J: TRBJ2-7; DNA: TGTGCCAGCAAGGTCGAATTAACGGGCCGCTACGAGCAGTACTTC; CDR3: CASKVELTGRYEQYF
V: TRBV5-1; D: NA; J: TRBJ2-5; DNA: TGCGCCAGCAGTTTCGATTCGACCCGAGAGACCCAGTACTTC; CDR3: CASSFDSTRETQYF